One sample yielded the 10 T cell receptor beta chains listed below, sequenced in a study of OX40 agonist ivuxolimab in advanced cancers. Generated by immunoSEQ multiplex PCR, the TCRdb table keeps only in-frame clones and is missing some. This repertoire shows about 96,000 clones, 70% to 85% found once; its top ten account for roughly 5.2%. The source was CD4+ or CD8+ T cells sorted from blood, collected in a trial of the OX40 agonist ivuxolimab. These receptors originate from an adult with an advanced solid tumor such as melanoma, head and neck, liver or kidney cancer.

This clone came up a few times. This rearrangement joins TRBV2 to TRBJ1-5; D is ambiguous. The CDR3 is 13 residues long. Germline V gene data show CDR1 as SNHLY and CDR2 as FYNNEI. V lost 1 base and J lost 7, with 8 bases in between. CDR3 DNA: TGTGCCAGCAGTGAAGGCTGGCAGCAGCCCCAGCATTTT. This codes for CASSEGWQQPQHF.

The chain couples TRBV6-5 to TRBJ1-6, with D unresolved. Germline V gives CDR1 MNHEY, CDR2 SVGAGI. The CDR3 consists of 16 residues. Trimming pared 0 bases from V and 2 bases from J, leaving 8 bases between. Written as DNA, the CDR3 is TGTGCCAGCAGTTACTCCCCGGGAACCTATAATTCACCCCTCCACTTT. Translation: CASSYSPGTYNSPLHF.

The V gene is TRBV7-2, the J gene TRBJ1-1; D not resolved. The V gene's germline CDR1 is SGHTA and CDR2 FQGNSA. V lost 5 bases and J lost 5, with 18 bases in between. CDR3 size: 15 residues. CDR3 residues: CASSRRISIWTEAFF. DNA of the CDR3: TGTGCCAGCAGCAGGAGAATATCGATCTGGACTGAAGCTTTCTTT.

J is TRBJ1-2 and V is TRBV9; 7 bases align to TRBD1. With V trimmed by 0 bases and J by 4 bases, 15 bases remained unmatched. This CDR3 spans 18 amino acids. Looked up from germline, CDR1 is SGDLS and CDR2 is YYNGEE. CDR3 residues: CASSVDRGGDTSAYGYTF. The CDR3 DNA is TGTGCCAGCAGCGTAGACAGGGGCGGGGACACCTCGGCCTATGGCTACACCTTC.

The chain employs TRBV2 and TRBJ2-5; D possibly matches TRBD1 or TRBD2 (5 bases each). V was pared by 6 bases and J by 11 bases, with 31 bases between. Germline-derived CDR1 and CDR2 are SNHLY and FYNNEI. The CDR3 loop spans 17 amino acids. This CDR3 is CASSAPPVGTLNREQYF. CDR3 nucleotide sequence: TGTGCCAGCAGCGCCCCTCCGGTCGGGACCCTAAATAGGGAGCAGTACTTC.

This clone is labeled as medium-sized. The chain couples TRBV27 to TRBJ1-6; 9 bases map to TRBD1. Looked up from germline, CDR1 is MNHEY and CDR2 is SMNVEV (reference sequence). Unmatched junction bases numbered 8, after V lost 4 bases and J lost 7 bases. This CDR3 is 16 amino acids long. CDR3 nucleotides: TGTGCCAGCAGTTACAGCGGACAGGGGATAAATTCACCCCTCCACTTT. This gives the protein CASSYSGQGINSPLHF.

The V and J genes are TRBV5-4 and TRBJ2-3; 10 bases line up with TRBD2. The V segment lost 8 bases and the J segment 1 base; nucleotides outside the gene matches: 7. Germline V gene data show CDR1 as SGHNT and CDR2 as YYREEE (reference sequence). This CDR3 has 15 amino acids. The CDR3 protein is CARSTGLAGTDTQYF. The CDR3 DNA reads as TGTGCCAGGAGCACAGGACTAGCGGGCACAGATACGCAGTATTTT.

This clone was seen more than once but under ten times. The chain is built from TRBV5-8 and TRBJ1-5; D call uncertain. V was clipped by 1 base and J by 7 bases, with 6 bases between them. The CDR3 contains 12 residues. Germline V gene sequence: CDR1 SGHTS, CDR2 YDEGEE. The CDR3 loop is CASSLLGQPQHF. CDR3 nucleotide sequence: TGTGCCAGCAGCTTGTTAGGACAGCCCCAGCATTTT.

The chain has TRBV5-6 and TRBJ2-3; D is ambiguous. This CDR3 has 13 residues. Trimming shortened V by 4 bases and J by 3 bases, and 9 bases separated the two germline ends. Germline CDR1 is SGHDT and CDR2 is YYEEEE. The CDR3 protein is CASSGVATDTQYF. In DNA, the CDR3 is TGTGCCAGCAGCGGGGTGGCGACAGATACGCAGTATTTT.

The CDR3 region has the DNA TGCGCCAGCAGCCCCACTAGCGGGAGGGCGGGAGATACGCAGTATTTT. Encoded protein: CASSPTSGRAGDTQYF. V and J are TRBV5-1 and TRBJ2-3, with 13 bases matching TRBD2. J was trimmed by 5 bases and V by 4 bases; bases with no gene match: 7. The V gene's germline CDR1 is SGHRS and CDR2 YFSETQ. The CDR3 loop spans 16 amino acids.